This T cell receptor beta chain came from a study of glioma-infiltrating T cells after dendritic cell vaccination. Turning to the study itself: Three intradermal dendritic cell vaccine injections were given every two weeks. General observations from the study: Complete blood and tumor specimen sets were limited to few patients.

The time point is: after dendritic cell vaccination, including at tumor progression/relapse. None of the glioblastoma patients had an isocitrate dehydrogenase mutation. Up to about 2 ug genomic DNA was used for TCRB CDR3 amplification. Only in-frame clones appear in the TCRdb table, and some are missing; sequencing was by immunoSEQ multiplex PCR. The sample has tens of thousands of clones, roughly 77% seen once; the top ten hold approximately 2.1%. This CDR3 is 17 amino acids long. The junction had 7 bases not matched to a gene; V was cut back by 5 bases and J by 2 bases. CDR1 is SGHAT and CDR2 is FQNNGV in the germline V gene. As for this clone: Antigen: not known.

The receptor was derived from a human donor with glioblastoma. The input for sequencing was blood, taken after dendritic cell vaccination. This chain joins TRBV11-2 and TRBJ2-7; 15 bases are shared with TRBD2. Written as DNA, the CDR3 is TGTGCCAGCAGCACCGGGACTAGCGGGGGGCGAGCCTACGAGCAGTACTTC. It specifies CASSTGTSGGRAYEQYF. The full variable domain, rest sourced from reference TRBV11-2 and TRBJ2-7, is EAGVAQSPRYKIIEKRQSVAFWCNPISGHATLYWYQQILGQGPKLLIQFQNNGVVDDSQLPKDRFSAERLKGVDSTLKIQPAKLEDSAVYLCASSTGTSGGRAYEQYFGPGTRLTVT.